This T cell receptor beta chain was identified during a study of CD8 T cells in Susac syndrome (dated by TCRdb to the late 2010s). Background on the whole study: Among the sequenced Susac syndrome patients, six had clinically active disease and roughly 8 were in clinical remission. At blood withdrawal, Susac syndrome patients were therapy-naive, treated with corticosteroids (with IVIg additionally given to some), or treated with IVIg alone. Whether CD8+ T cell activation and differentiation in Susac syndrome was antigen driven was tested using repertoire sequencing. The clonality of the CD8+ T cell repertoire was compared across approximately 12 healthy donors, around 14 Susac syndrome patients and under 18 multiple sclerosis patients.

Study-wide conclusions, independent of this receptor: The study acknowledged that relatively few individuals were included in the TCR sequencing and HLA analysis. CD8+ repertoires in Susac syndrome showed clonal expansion, which was highest in CD8+ TEMRA cells and was greater in clinically active patients than in remitting patients. Looking at Susac-specific public clones, the researchers identified roughly 17 in the total CD8+ repertoire and roughly 5 in the CD8+ TEMRA repertoire.

RNA was extracted with the RNeasy kit and roughly 0.45 to 1 ug was reverse transcribed using random hexamers. The immunoSEQ multiplex PCR assay, covering 54 Vbeta and 13 Jbeta segments, was used to amplify TCR beta CDR3 regions. PCR amplification bias was corrected using a synthetic template baseline for primer optimization and computational correction. The paper's processing steps were these. Reads were assigned to V, D and J genes according to IMGT and analyzed in immunoSEQ Analyzer, with only productive sequences retained. Clonality was calculated as one minus the Shannon entropy normalized by log2 of the number of productive unique sequences. For each patient and control, public and private clones were evaluated among the 100 most prevalent clones. Susac-specific clones were defined as absent from healthy and MS cohorts, around 970 published viral clones and other ImmuneACCESS disease sequences. In TCRdb, the public reads were trimmed at Q25 with fastp and aligned with MiXCR, with productive beta chains retained. Entries that share a CDR3 protein sequence are merged under the most common genes and DNA. The V and J calls shown here were made by TCRdb, not taken from the authors' results. The sample table contains under 90,000 distinct CDR3 sequences; only one count was recorded for 85% to 95% of them. The top ten clones comprise 0.45% to 0.5% of the sample.

The trim is 0 bases for V and 0 bases for J, with a gap of 12 bases between the germline ends. Inclusive of the bounding cysteine and phenylalanine, the CDR3 is 16 residues long. Here the CDR3 DNA is all that survives: 48 bases in frame from base 1. According to the germline V gene (reference sequence), CDR1 reads SEHNR and CDR2 reads FQNEAQ. Peripheral blood CD8+ and CD4+ T cells from healthy donors, Susac syndrome patients and multiple sclerosis patients were profiled by high-throughput TCR beta sequencing. Susac syndrome patients met recently defined diagnostic criteria for definite or probable disease. Bulk CD8+ and CD4+ T cells were purified by magnetic negative isolation, while CD8+ TEMRA cells were enriched using FACS. Blood was collected in EDTA tubes and processed within 24 hours, with PBMCs isolated through density gradient centrifugation. PBMCs intended for TCR sequencing were cryopreserved in liquid nitrogen and thawed later in a water bath at 37 degrees C. Purity of sorted or isolated CD4+, CD8+ and CD8+ TEMRA cells was at least 90%.

Concerning this clonotype itself: Its specific antigen is unknown. Per-nucleotide qualities are absent, and no much larger clonotype sits a single base away.

This chain joins TRBV7-9 to TRBJ2-7; possibly the D gene is TRBD1, per 6 matching bases. The sample consisted of CD8+ T cells from PBMCs. The source is a human donor with Susac syndrome. The sequenced DNA is TGTGCCAGCAGCTTAGCGCAGGGGCGACTCTCCTACGAGCAGTACTTC. Its amino acids are CASSLAQGRLSYEQYF.